This TCR beta chain was identified in a study of blood T cell repertoires in COVID-19. The wider study: Sources were T cells, B-cell-depleted T cells, or PBMCs; the material itself was cDNA or gDNA.

The CDR3 has 15 amino acids. V trimming: 4 bases; J trimming: 2 bases; junction bases outside the gene matches: 7. The germline V gene encodes CDR1 LGHDT and CDR2 YNNKEL (reference sequence). This table comes from immunoSEQ multiplex PCR, and its TCRdb copy is limited to in-frame clones, with some not included. The sample consists of some 220,000 clones, around 80% of them appearing once. The chain is built from TRBV3-1 (or the pseudogene TRBV3-2) and TRBJ1-2; 7 nucleotides line up with TRBD1. The sequenced material came from peripheral blood. This clonotype was sampled from a woman in her sixties or seventies with acute or convalescent COVID-19. The CDR3 is CASSPRQGGNYGYTF. The CDR3 DNA reads TGTGCCAGCAGCCCACGACAGGGCGGGAACTATGGCTACACCTTC.